A single sample is the source of the 21 T cell receptor beta chains below, sequenced in a study of OX40 agonist ivuxolimab in advanced cancers. Receptor libraries were prepared by the immunoSEQ multiplex PCR assay. TCRdb obtained this table from immuneACCESS and retained in-frame rearrangements with V and J assigned. These tables miss some clones; where compared with another copy, unresolved V genes account for less than half of the shortfall, and the remainder is unexplained. The sample table records some 65,000 clones; roughly 91% of these occur just once. The ten largest make up less than 0.4% of the sample. Sequences were derived from CD4+ or CD8+ T cells sorted from blood, sampled in a trial of the OX40 agonist ivuxolimab. These receptors were obtained from an adult with an advanced solid tumor such as melanoma, head and neck, liver or kidney cancer.

This clone has just one count. Within the sample, other DNA sequences also encode this same CDR3. This CDR3 is CASRPGQSYNEQFF. The CDR3 coding sequence is TGTGCCAGCCGTCCAGGACAGTCCTACAATGAGCAGTTCTTC. The V and J genes are TRBV7-8 and TRBJ2-1; the D gene is possibly TRBD1 (6 bases). V shed 8 bases and J shed 1 base, with 12 bases lying between them. Germline V CDR1 and CDR2: SGHVS, FQNEAQ. The CDR3 is 14 amino acids.

This chain links TRBV18 with TRBJ1-5; D may be TRBD1 (5 bases). The V and J ends lost 2 bases and 3 bases respectively, with 14 bases between them. The CDR3 runs to 16 residues. Germline CDR1 reads KGHSH; CDR2 reads LQKENI. The CDR3, as DNA: TGTGCCAGCTCACCAAGCGGGACTGCCATCAATCAGCCCCAGCATTTT. Translating gives CASSPSGTAINQPQHF.

This chain uses TRBV15 with TRBJ1-5; the match to TRBD1 covers 8 bases. The CDR3 is 17 residues long. From germline, CDR1 is LNHNV and CDR2 YYDKDF (reference sequence). The junction had 11 bases not matched to a gene; V was cut back by 0 bases and J by 7 bases. This chain's CDR3 is CATSRDFRGRGDQPQHF. The CDR3 DNA sequence: TGTGCCACCAGCAGAGATTTCAGGGGGCGAGGTGACCAGCCCCAGCATTTT.

The rearrangement joins TRBV29-1 to TRBJ1-3; the D is unclear. From germline, CDR1 is SQVTM and CDR2 ANQGSEA. V was cut by 4 bases and J by 0 bases, with 7 bases left in between. The CDR3 loop spans 13 amino acids. The CDR3 nucleotides read TGCAGCGTTGGGCAGGCCTCTGGAAACACCATATATTTT. This encodes CSVGQASGNTIYF.

The chain carries TRBV6-5 and TRBJ2-3, with D perhaps TRBD1 or TRBD2 (8 bases each). V lost 7 bases, J lost 6 bases, and 20 bases lay in between. This CDR3 contains 15 residues. Germline V CDR1 and CDR2: MNHEY, SVGAGI. The DNA of the CDR3 is TGTGCCAGCACTCGACAGGGGACGGGAGGGGATACGCAGTATTTT. Translation gives CASTRQGTGGDTQYF.

J is TRBJ2-2 and V is TRBV5-4; 14 nucleotides agree with TRBD2. Trimming cost V 4 bases and J 2 bases; bases outside gene matches: 7. CDR1 SGHNT and CDR2 YYREEE come from the germline V gene (reference sequence). The CDR3 covers 18 residues. The CDR3: CASSLGLAGGKNTGELFF. Written as DNA, the CDR3 is TGTGCCAGCAGCCTAGGACTAGCGGGGGGTAAAAACACCGGGGAGCTGTTTTTT.

This chain joins TRBV18 and TRBJ2-1; 8 bases are shared with TRBD2. Germline loops: CDR1 KGHSH, CDR2 LQKENI. The CDR3 has 13 amino acids. Trimming removed 3 bases from V and 7 bases from J; junction bases left unmatched: 2. DNA for the CDR3: TGTGCCAGCTCACCCGGGAGGGTGAATGAGCAGTTCTTC. Its translation: CASSPGRVNEQFF. Full variable domain (missing parts from reference TRBV18 and TRBJ2-1): NAGVMQNPRHLVRRRGQEARLRCSPMKGHSHVYWYRQLPEEGLKFMVYLQKENIIDESGMPKERFSAEFPKEGPSILRIQQVVRGDSAAYFCASSPGRVNEQFFGPGTRLTVL.

The CDR3 reads CASSRSSGGASYNEQFF. For the CDR3, the DNA is TGTGCCAGTAGTCGGTCCTCCGGGGGGGCTTCCTACAATGAGCAGTTCTTC. The V and J genes are TRBV19 and TRBJ2-1; 8 nucleotides agree with TRBD2. With V trimmed by 5 bases and J by 1 base, 10 bases remained unmatched. The CDR3 loop spans 17 amino acids. CDR1 is LNHDA, CDR2 SQIVND, per germline (reference sequence).

CDR3 coding DNA: TGTGCCAGCAGTTTTGGGGGACAGGCCTACGAGCAGTACTTC. Amino acids: CASSFGGQAYEQYF. The chain uses TRBV27 and TRBJ2-7; TRBD1 matches 8 bases. This CDR3 is 14 amino acids long. V dropped 3 bases and J dropped 2; count of bases not matched to a gene: 3. Germline V gene data show CDR1 as MNHEY and CDR2 as SMNVEV (reference sequence).

This chain uses TRBV11-3 with TRBJ2-7; maybe TRBD1 (5 bases). Trimming took off 5 bases at V and 0 bases at J, with 11 bases between the two ends. This CDR3 comprises 14 residues. From germline, CDR1 is SGHNT and CDR2 YENEEA. CDR3 sequence (DNA): TGTGCCAGCAGCCCTCAGGGATTCTCCTACGAGCAGTACTTC. Residues: CASSPQGFSYEQYF.

This clone came up once. This sequence joins TRBV6-1 and TRBJ1-3; D possibly corresponds to TRBD1 (6 bases). V lost 8 bases, J lost 4 bases, and 18 bases lay in between. This CDR3 region has 15 residues. CDR1 is MNHNS, CDR2 SASEGT, per germline. The CDR3 region has the DNA TGTGCCAGCCCTGGACAGTCATCTTGGGGAAACACCATATATTTT. Translating gives CASPGQSSWGNTIYF.

The rearrangement uses TRBV5-6 and TRBJ1-3; D is perhaps TRBD1 (6 bases). CDR1 and CDR2 (germline): SGHDT, YYEEEE. This CDR3 comprises 18 residues. The ends were cut back, 4 bases at V and 0 bases at J, with 20 bases in the middle. CDR3 amino acids: CASSRDRGRRISGNTIYF. The CDR3, as DNA: TGTGCCAGCAGCCGGGATCGGGGGCGGCGAATCTCTGGAAACACCATATATTTT.

V and J are TRBV4-2 and TRBJ1-2; D perhaps matches TRBD1 (6 bases). Looked up from germline, CDR1 is LGHNA and CDR2 is YNFKEQ. Deletions cut 1 base from V and 4 bases from J, with 13 bases between. The CDR3 loop spans 15 amino acids. CDR3 sequence reads: CASSQVSDSFYGYTF. The CDR3 bases are TGTGCCAGCAGCCAAGTTTCGGACAGTTTCTATGGCTACACCTTC.

This rearrangement joins TRBV2 to TRBJ2-7, with 9 bases matching TRBD2. Germline V gene data show CDR1 as SNHLY and CDR2 as FYNNEI. J lost 6 bases, V lost 6 bases, and 12 bases had no gene match. This CDR3 is 15 amino acids long. CDR3 in amino acids: CASRGERGAIGEQYF. For the CDR3, the DNA is TGTGCCAGCAGGGGGGAGCGGGGGGCGATAGGCGAGCAGTACTTC.

This sequence joins TRBV5-1 and TRBJ2-3; possible D gene TRBD2, 5 bases. Germline V gene data show CDR1 as SGHRS and CDR2 as YFSETQ. V lost 5 bases and J lost 0, with 13 bases in between. This CDR3 region has 15 residues. In DNA form, the CDR3 reads TGCGCCAGCAGGAAACTAGAAGAGAGCACAGATACGCAGTATTTT. Encoded protein: CASRKLEESTDTQYF.

The chain recombines TRBV18 with TRBJ2-7; 8 nucleotides match TRBD1. Per germline, CDR1 KGHSH and CDR2 LQKENI. The CDR3 loop spans 13 amino acids. The V and J ends lost 3 bases and 6 bases, in that order; junction bases with no gene match: 4. The CDR3 here is CASSPDRVAEQYF. The DNA of the CDR3 is TGTGCCAGCTCACCGGACAGGGTGGCCGAGCAGTACTTC.

Only a few counts were recorded for this clone. An end of the junction differs from the germline gene, which may be a read error. This chain joins TRBV7-7 and TRBJ2-5, with D possibly called TRBD1 or TRBD2 (6 bases each). Germline CDR1 is SSHAT and CDR2 is FNYEAQ (reference sequence). The CDR3 has 15 amino acids. In nucleotides, the CDR3 is TGTGCTAGCAGCCTTTGGGGGGCGGAGCGGGAGACCCAGTACTTC. Translating gives CASSLWGAERETQYF.

The genes are TRBV18 and TRBJ1-2; 8 nucleotides line up with TRBD1. The V gene's germline CDR1 is KGHSH and CDR2 LQKENI. Germline trimming cut 4 bases from V and 3 bases from J; bases unmatched to any gene: 7. The CDR3 is made up of 15 amino acids. The CDR3 region is CASSLSLDRDYGYTF. CDR3 DNA sequence: TGTGCCAGCTCACTCTCCTTGGACAGGGACTATGGCTACACCTTC.

The V call is TRBV14, the J call TRBJ1-2; D not resolved. The V gene's germline CDR1 is SGHDN and CDR2 FVKESK. V lost 4 bases, J lost 4 bases, and 13 bases lay in between. The CDR3 spans 14 residues. The chain's CDR3 is CASSPDGSGYGYTF. The CDR3 DNA is TGTGCCAGCAGCCCCGACGGGTCGGGCTATGGCTACACCTTC. Together with reference TRBV14 and TRBJ1-2, the CDR3 gives the full variable domain: EAGVTQFPSHSVIEKGQTVTLRCDPISGHDNLYWYRRVMGKEIKFLLHFVKESKQDESGMPNNRFLAERTGGTYSTLKVQPAELEDSGVYFCASSPDGSGYGYTFGSGTRLTVV.

The J gene is TRBJ2-6, the V gene TRBV6-1, with 7 bases matching TRBD1. Germline trimming cut 7 bases from V and 0 bases from J; bases unmatched to any gene: 3. CDR1 is MNHNS, CDR2 SASEGT, per germline. This CDR3 has 15 amino acids. DNA for the CDR3: TGTGCCAGCACGGCAGGGGGCTCTGGGGCCAACGTCCTGACTTTC. Its protein product is CASTAGGSGANVLTF.

The rearrangement uses TRBV4-1 and TRBJ2-1; 7 bases align to TRBD1. Germline lookup yields CDR1 MGHRA and CDR2 YSYEKL. This CDR3 region has 14 residues. With V trimmed by 4 bases and J by 2 bases, 2 bases remained unmatched. For the CDR3, the DNA is TGCGCCAGCAGCCGTACAGGGGCCTACAATGAGCAGTTCTTC. The encoded protein is CASSRTGAYNEQFF.